These 18 T cell receptor beta chains were all obtained from the same sample, sequenced in a study of response to subunit inactivated influenza vaccine. TCRdb fed the RT-PCR reads into MiXCR, producing one record per CDR3 protein. In the table there are hundreds of thousands of distinct CDR3 sequences, roughly 20% of which are singletons. Sequencing used PBMCs from blood, obtained more than 4 days after vaccination. The source is a man aged 50 or older who received an inactivated influenza vaccine.

There are many counts of this clonotype. The chain uses TRBV12-3 or TRBV12-4 and TRBJ2-5, with TRBD1 matching 7 bases. V lost 6 bases to trimming and J lost 4 bases; unmatched junction nucleotides: 11. This CDR3 has 15 amino acids. DNA for the CDR3: TGTGCCAGCAGAGGGGGCCCGAATGGGGGAGAGACCCAGTACTTC. Translation: CASRGGPNGGETQYF.

This clonotype was detected many times. The J gene is TRBJ2-2, the V gene TRBV12-3 or TRBV12-4; 12 bases map to TRBD2. The trim removed 4 bases at V and 8 bases at J, leaving 8 bases unmatched. This CDR3 region has 16 residues. CDR3 loop: CASSSTSGSLGGELFF. The CDR3, as DNA: TGTGCCAGCAGTTCGACTAGCGGGAGTCTCGGTGGGGAGCTGTTTTTT.

V and J are TRBV20-1 and TRBJ2-5, with 10 bases fitting TRBD1. This CDR3 has 14 amino acids. In germline, CDR1 is DFQATT, CDR2 SNEGSKA (reference sequence). The trim removed 6 bases at V and 5 bases at J, leaving 9 bases unmatched. CDR3 in DNA: TGCAGTGCGAAGACAGGGGGCGCGGGGGAGACCCAGTACTTC. Its protein is CSAKTGGAGETQYF.

This clonotype was seen only a few times. The V call is TRBV4-1, the J call TRBJ2-1; 11 positions match TRBD1. This CDR3 is 15 amino acids long. The V segment lost 4 bases and the J segment 9 bases; nucleotides outside the gene matches: 8. Germline CDR1 and CDR2: MGHRA and YSYEKL. The CDR3 sequence is CASSPTGQGAVEQFF. For the CDR3, the DNA is TGCGCCAGCAGCCCGACAGGACAGGGGGCTGTTGAGCAGTTCTTC.

This clonotype was counted many times. This rearrangement joins TRBV7-6 to TRBJ2-3; D is unclear. The CDR3 is 15 residues long. V dropped 2 bases and J dropped 0 bases, with 9 bases sitting between them. Germline assignment: CDR1 SGHVS and CDR2 FNYEAQ. CDR3 sequence reads: CASSLMSRSTDTQYF. The CDR3 bases are TGTGCCAGCAGCTTAATGAGTCGGAGCACAGATACGCAGTATTTT.

This clonotype was seen a few times. The J gene is TRBJ2-4, the V gene TRBV10-3; tentatively, D is TRBD2 (5 bases). V lost 4 bases and J lost 0, with 10 bases in between. The CDR3 is made up of 15 amino acids. CDR1 and CDR2 (germline): ENHRY, SYGVKD. CDR3 residues: CAISGSGLAKNIQYF. CDR3 nucleotides: TGTGCCATCAGTGGGAGCGGCTTAGCCAAAAACATTCAGTACTTC.

This clonotype was counted a few times. The chain is built from TRBV18 and TRBJ2-1, with 14 bases lining up with TRBD2. Looked up from germline, CDR1 is KGHSH and CDR2 is LQKENI. V lost 3 bases to trimming and J lost 10 bases; unmatched junction nucleotides: 8. This CDR3 contains 16 residues. The CDR3 spells CASSPRPGTSGREQFF. The CDR3 DNA is TGTGCCAGCTCACCGCGCCCCGGGACTAGCGGGAGAGAGCAGTTCTTC. Variable domain in full (rest from reference TRBV18 and TRBJ2-1): NAGVMQNPRHLVRRRGQEARLRCSPMKGHSHVYWYRQLPEEGLKFMVYLQKENIIDESGMPKERFSAEFPKEGPSILRIQQVVRGDSAAYFCASSPRPGTSGREQFFGPGTRLTVL.

This clonotype was detected only a few times. V usage is TRBV10-3 and J usage is TRBJ1-2; D ambiguous. Per germline, CDR1 ENHRY and CDR2 SYGVKD. The CDR3 length is 13 residues. V was trimmed by 7 bases and J by 2 bases, leaving 11 bases between them. CDR3 nucleotide sequence: TGTGCCATCAAACCACCTGGGAACTATGGCTACACCTTC. Protein product: CAIKPPGNYGYTF.

This CDR3 reads CASRLAGVGEQYF. As DNA, the CDR3 is TGTGCCAGCAGACTAGCGGGGGTGGGCGAGCAGTACTTC. V is TRBV28 and J is TRBJ2-7, with 11 bases fitting TRBD2. The CDR3 spans 13 residues. V dropped 6 bases and J dropped 6; count of bases not matched to a gene: 4. The germline V gene has CDR1 MDHEN and CDR2 SYDVKM.

The gene calls are TRBV5-5 and TRBJ2-5; D gene unclear. The CDR3 is 13 amino acids. Looked up from germline, CDR1 is SGHKS and CDR2 is YYEKEE (reference sequence). Trimming took 2 bases from V and 5 from J, leaving 10 bases between them. For the CDR3, the DNA is TGTGCCAGCAGCTTCTCGGCCAGGGAGACCCAGTACTTC. It codes for CASSFSARETQYF.

This clonotype has a handful of counts. The chain carries TRBV20-1 and TRBJ2-1; D is uncertain. From germline, CDR1 is DFQATT and CDR2 SNEGSKA (reference sequence). The CDR3 is made up of 12 amino acids. The V gene lost 5 bases and the J gene lost 2 bases, with 7 bases spanning the gap. The CDR3 region is CSAEAAYNEQFF. The CDR3 coding sequence is TGCAGTGCTGAGGCGGCCTACAATGAGCAGTTCTTC.

This clonotype was seen more than once but under ten times. The CDR3 here is CASSLAVGTSIPTGELFF. In DNA, the CDR3 is TGTGCCAGCAGTTTAGCGGTGGGGACTAGTATACCCACCGGGGAGCTGTTTTTT. The chain is built from TRBV12-3 or TRBV12-4 and TRBJ2-2; TRBD2 matches 8 bases. V lost 0 bases, J lost 4 bases, and 10 bases stayed unmatched. The CDR3 has 18 amino acids.

This clonotype has just a few counts. The chain links TRBV12-3 or TRBV12-4 to TRBJ1-2; possibly TRBD1 for D (5 bases). V gave up 2 bases and J gave up 8 bases, with 15 bases separating them. CDR3 length equals 14 residues. This CDR3 is CASSLSAQGNGYTF. The CDR3 bases are TGTGCCAGCAGTTTAAGCGCCCAGGGTAACGGCTACACCTTC.

This chain connects TRBV6-2 or TRBV6-3 to TRBJ2-1; D perhaps matches TRBD2 (6 bases). The CDR3 spans 15 residues. Between the trimmed V and J ends, which lost 2 bases and 6 bases, there was a span of 14 bases. CDR1 is MNHEY, CDR2 SVGEGT, per germline. Here the CDR3 DNA reads TGTGCCAGCAGTTACGAGCGCGGGAAGGTCAATGAGCAGTTCTTC. It is translated as CASSYERGKVNEQFF.

The V call is TRBV2, the J call TRBJ1-1, with D hard to call. CDR1 and CDR2 (germline): SNHLY, FYNNEI. The CDR3 loop spans 13 amino acids. Deletions cut 4 bases from V and 3 bases from J, with 9 bases between. CDR3 sequence (DNA): TGTGCCAGCAGTGGGCAGCGCTACACTGAAGCTTTCTTT. Its translation: CASSGQRYTEAFF.

In its sample, this clonotype was seen a few times. V usage is TRBV19 and J usage is TRBJ2-2, with no clear D. The germline CDR1 and CDR2 sequences are LNHDA and SQIVND (reference sequence). CDR3 length: 14 residues. The germline V and J ends were trimmed by 8 bases and 5 bases, with 15 bases remaining between them. CDR3 amino acids: CASSPTRITGELFF. The CDR3 bases are TGTGCCAGTTCCCCCACCAGGATTACCGGGGAGCTGTTTTTT.

The J gene is TRBJ2-6, the V gene TRBV19; a possible D gene is TRBD2 (5 bases). There are 15 residues in the CDR3. The germline V gene encodes CDR1 LNHDA and CDR2 SQIVND (reference sequence). Trimming removed 2 bases at V and 4 bases at J, with 9 bases between. CDR3 sequence (DNA): TGTGCCAGTAGTATACGGGGATACGGGGCCAACGTCCTGACTTTC. Translation: CASSIRGYGANVLTF. The variable domain in full, with the rest retrieved from reference TRBV19 and TRBJ2-6, is DGGITQSPKYLFRKEGQNVTLSCEQNLNHDAMYWYRQDPGQGLRLIYYSQIVNDFQKGDIAEGYSVSREKKESFPLTVTSAQKNPTAFYLCASSIRGYGANVLTFGAGSRLTVL.

The rearrangement uses TRBV20-1 and TRBJ2-1; TRBD1 aligns across 7 bases. Germline V CDR1 and CDR2: DFQATT, SNEGSKA (reference sequence). After removal of 4 bases from V and 8 bases from J, the junction contained 11 bases not matched to a gene. The CDR3 runs 14 residues. CDR3 amino acids: CSATRGLWLHEQFF. The CDR3 DNA is TGCAGTGCTACTAGGGGGCTATGGCTCCATGAGCAGTTCTTC.